The 16 T cell receptor beta chains presented below share a single source sample, sequenced in a study of technical replicates of blood from several donors. Profiling relied on immunoSEQ multiplex PCR, and the TCRdb table lists in-frame clones only, not all of them. The repertoire holds around 67,000 clones, around nine tenths seen once, with roughly 0.33% in the top ten. The sample was T cells isolated from PBMCs. Receptors were obtained from a human donor in good health.

This chain links TRBV2 with TRBJ2-3; 8 nucleotides line up with TRBD2. CDR3 length: 17 amino acids. Germline V lookup: CDR1 SNHLY, CDR2 FYNNEI. J gave up 0 bases and V 4 bases, and 9 bases lay outside the gene matches. The CDR3 DNA reads TGTGCCAGCAGTGTCGAGCTAGCGGGTCGTAGCACAGATACGCAGTATTTT. Residues: CASSVELAGRSTDTQYF.

The V gene is TRBV5-1, the J gene TRBJ2-5, with 11 bases lining up with TRBD2. J was trimmed by 5 bases and V by 0 bases; bases with no gene match: 12. The CDR3 extends over 18 amino acids. In germline, CDR1 is SGHRS, CDR2 YFSETQ. CDR3 coding DNA: TGCGCCAGCAGCTTGGTAGGACTAGCGGGCCCTTTGCCCGAGACCCAGTACTTC. Translating gives CASSLVGLAGPLPETQYF.

V and J are TRBV9 and TRBJ2-5; the D is unclear. Per germline, CDR1 SGDLS and CDR2 YYNGEE. V lost 5 bases, J lost 1 base, and 6 bases lay in between. The CDR3 is 12 amino acids. CDR3 region: CASSRVQETQYF. CDR3 bases: TGTGCCAGCAGTCGGGTCCAAGAGACCCAGTACTTC. Full variable domain (missing parts from reference TRBV9 and TRBJ2-5): DSGVTQTPKHLITATGQRVTLRCSPRSGDLSVYWYQQSLDQGLQFLIQYYNGEERAKGNILERFSAQQFPDLHSELNLSSLELGDSALYFCASSRVQETQYFGPGTRLLVL.

V is TRBV7-9 and J is TRBJ1-3; D gene ambiguous. The germline V gene encodes CDR1 SEHNR and CDR2 FQNEAQ (reference sequence). V dropped 5 bases and J dropped 4 bases, with 18 bases sitting between them. This CDR3 comprises 16 residues. CDR3 bases: TGTGCCAGCAGCGGTCTAGCGTCACTAAAAGGAAACACCATATATTTT. Translated, it gives CASSGLASLKGNTIYF.

This clone was seen a single time. This chain connects TRBV9 to TRBJ2-5, with 7 bases matching TRBD1. Looked up from germline, CDR1 is SGDLS and CDR2 is YYNGEE. This CDR3 has 14 amino acids. Germline trimming cut 4 bases from V and 0 bases from J; bases unmatched to any gene: 3. Written as DNA, the CDR3 is TGTGCCAGCAGCACAGACAGGGACCAAGAGACCCAGTACTTC. It is translated as CASSTDRDQETQYF.

V usage is TRBV7-9 and J usage is TRBJ1-4; possibly TRBD1 for D (6 bases). CDR1 SEHNR and CDR2 FQNEAQ come from the germline V gene (reference sequence). V lost 2 bases to trimming and J lost 5 bases, with 9 bases between them. This CDR3 contains 14 residues. The CDR3 here is CASSLQGSNEKLFF. The CDR3 DNA follows: TGTGCCAGCAGCTTACAGGGGTCAAATGAAAAACTGTTTTTT.

The chain links TRBV5-1 to TRBJ2-1; possibly TRBD1 for D (5 bases). Looked up from germline, CDR1 is SGHRS and CDR2 is YFSETQ. The CDR3 spans 15 residues. Trimming pared 3 bases from V and 6 bases from J, leaving 16 bases between. CDR3 residues: CASSSRLTQVNEQFF. DNA for the CDR3: TGCGCCAGCAGCTCCAGACTGACACAGGTCAATGAGCAGTTCTTC. The entire variable domain, with the rest obtained from reference TRBV5-1 and TRBJ2-1, is as follows: KAGVTQTPRYLIKTRGQQVTLSCSPISGHRSVSWYQQTPGQGLQFLFEYFSETQRNKGNFPGRFSGRQFSNSRSEMNVSTLELGDSALYLCASSSRLTQVNEQFFGPGTRLTVL.

This sequence joins TRBV19 and TRBJ1-5; TRBD1 is a possible D gene (5 bases). This CDR3 has 15 residues. CDR1 is LNHDA and CDR2 is SQIVND in the germline V gene (reference sequence). The V gene lost 3 bases and the J gene lost 1 base, with 10 bases spanning the gap. The CDR3 DNA follows: TGTGCCAGTAGTATTAGGGGAAGGAGCAATCAGCCCCAGCATTTT. This gives the protein CASSIRGRSNQPQHF.

The rearrangement links TRBV27 to TRBJ1-4; the D gene is possibly TRBD1 (5 bases). Germline CDR1 and CDR2: MNHEY and SMNVEV (reference sequence). The length of the CDR3 is 15 residues. Trimming removed 8 bases from V and 5 bases from J, with 18 bases in between. CDR3 coding DNA: TGTGCCAGCGGACCAAGGGGTTTAAGGAATGAAAAACTGTTTTTT. Translation gives CASGPRGLRNEKLFF.

V is TRBV29-1 and J is TRBJ1-2; D gene unclear. Germline V gene data show CDR1 as SQVTM and CDR2 as ANQGSEA. This CDR3 is 12 amino acids long. V lost 2 bases to trimming and J lost 4 bases, with 8 bases between them. Here the CDR3 reads CSVEFSIYGYTF. DNA of the CDR3: TGCAGCGTTGAATTTAGCATCTATGGCTACACCTTC. The variable domain in full, with the rest retrieved from reference TRBV29-1 and TRBJ1-2, is SAVISQKPSRDICQRGTSLTIQCQVDSQVTMMFWYRQQPGQSLTLIATANQGSEATYESGFVIDKFPISRPNLTFSTLTVSNMSPEDSSIYLCSVEFSIYGYTFGSGTRLTVV.

The rearrangement uses TRBV5-6 and TRBJ1-1; TRBD1 aligns across 7 bases. The CDR3 runs to 16 residues. V gave up 4 bases and J gave up 6 bases; unmatched junction bases: 15. Germline CDR1 reads SGHDT; CDR2 reads YYEEEE. DNA of the CDR3: TGTGCCAGCAGCAACTGGGGCATTCGGCAGGGGGCTGAAGCTTTCTTT. Protein product: CASSNWGIRQGAEAFF.

As DNA, the CDR3 is TGTGCCAGCAGCTTAGACGGACTAGCGGGAGTAATTAGGTACAATGAGCAGTTCTTC. This gives the protein CASSLDGLAGVIRYNEQFF. J is TRBJ2-1 and V is TRBV11-3; 13 positions agree with TRBD2. The germline V gene encodes CDR1 SGHNT and CDR2 YENEEA. V trimming: 0 bases; J trimming: 4 bases; junction bases outside the gene matches: 9. The CDR3 is 19 amino acids.

The chain has TRBV5-4 and TRBJ2-7; weak D call: TRBD1 (6 bases). V dropped 2 bases and J dropped 9 bases, with 12 bases sitting between them. There are 12 residues in the CDR3. Per germline, CDR1 SGHNT and CDR2 YYREEE (reference sequence). The CDR3 coding sequence is TGTGCCAGCAGCTTACCCTCAGGGGCGCAGTACTTC. Amino acids: CASSLPSGAQYF.

The genes are TRBV4-3 and TRBJ1-5, with 8 bases that match TRBD1. The CDR3 is made up of 16 amino acids. With 3 bases clipped from V and 6 bases from J, the junction kept 10 bases outside the gene matches. Germline CDR1 and CDR2: LGHNA and YSLEER. The DNA for the CDR3 is TGCGCCAGCAGCCAGTCAGGGGGCTCCCCGCGTCAGCCCCAGCATTTT. Translating it yields CASSQSGGSPRQPQHF.

The CDR3 DNA is TGTGCCAGCAGTCCTCCGCCAGGGGAGTACACTGAAGCTTTCTTT. Translation gives CASSPPPGEYTEAFF. The chain couples TRBV28 to TRBJ1-1; D possibly corresponds to TRBD1 (6 bases). The CDR3 totals 15 residues. Trimming cost V 5 bases and J 3 bases, with 16 bases left between them. The germline gives CDR1 MDHEN, CDR2 SYDVKM.

The chain recombines TRBV2 with TRBJ1-1; TRBD1 matches 7 bases. The CDR3 consists of 16 residues. The junction had 12 bases not matched to a gene; V was cut back by 7 bases and J by 1 base. Germline V lookup: CDR1 SNHLY, CDR2 FYNNEI. CDR3 sequence (DNA): TGTGCCAGCATAGGTCATCGGGACAGTAGGAACACTGAAGCTTTCTTT. Translation: CASIGHRDSRNTEAFF.